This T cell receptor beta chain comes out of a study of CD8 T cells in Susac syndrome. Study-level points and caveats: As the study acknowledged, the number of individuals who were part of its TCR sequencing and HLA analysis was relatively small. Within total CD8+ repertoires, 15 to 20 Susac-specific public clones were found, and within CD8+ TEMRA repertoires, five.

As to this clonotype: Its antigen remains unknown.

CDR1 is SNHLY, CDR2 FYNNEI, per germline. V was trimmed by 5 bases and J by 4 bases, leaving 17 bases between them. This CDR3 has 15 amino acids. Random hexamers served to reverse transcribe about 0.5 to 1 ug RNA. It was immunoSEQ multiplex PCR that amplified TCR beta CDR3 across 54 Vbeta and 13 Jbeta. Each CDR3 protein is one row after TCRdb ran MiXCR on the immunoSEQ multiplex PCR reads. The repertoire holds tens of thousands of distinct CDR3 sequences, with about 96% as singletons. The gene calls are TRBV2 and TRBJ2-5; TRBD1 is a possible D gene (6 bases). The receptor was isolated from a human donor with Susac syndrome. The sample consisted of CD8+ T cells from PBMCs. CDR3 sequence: CASSSRTTGPETQYF. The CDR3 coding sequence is TGTGCCAGCAGTTCCCGTACGACAGGCCCAGAGACCCAGTACTTC.